This entry concerns a single T cell receptor (beta chain). Germline assignment: CDR1 MNHEY and CDR2 SVGAGI. The CDR3 is 13 residues long. V was shortened by 7 bases and J by 0 bases, with 8 bases between the two germline ends. The data belong to a study of blood T cell repertoires in COVID-19. Study summary: From the United States, Italy and Spain came samples of acute and convalescent COVID-19. Sources were T cells, B-cell-depleted T cells, or PBMCs; the material itself was cDNA or gDNA.

Per the authors' pipeline: Researchers report that nucleated cell counts were estimated from reference gene primer amplification. Repertoires were generated with immunoSEQ multiplex PCR, while TCRdb's copy carries only in-frame clones and drops some. V and J calls plus clone size are reproduced from that table; the DNA served to infer D and trimming. This table has more than 95,000 clones, about 85% appearing once. V gene TRBV6-5 combines with J gene TRBJ2-3; tentatively, D is TRBD2 (5 bases). Sequencing input: peripheral blood. The source is a human donor in a cohort sampled during active COVID-19. CDR3: CASTRTSTDTQYF. As DNA, the CDR3 is TGTGCCAGCACTCGGACTAGCACAGATACGCAGTATTTT.